This TCR beta chain emerged from a study of T cells in lung cancer brain metastases. Study-level information: A median roughly 350 days separated primary and brain metastasis sampling.

Sequenced by immunoSEQ multiplex PCR; TCRdb stores in-frame clones only, minus some. The sample shows over a thousand clones, approximately 89% of them seen only once. The ends were cut back, 4 bases at V and 6 bases at J, with 16 bases in the middle. CDR3 length: 14 residues. Germline values: CDR1 SGHNT, CDR2 YYREEE (reference sequence). Sequenced: tumor tissue from a brain metastasis. This clonotype was obtained from a man in his sixties or seventies with non-small cell lung cancer that had spread to the brain. V usage is TRBV5-4 and J usage is TRBJ1-1, with D unresolved. The CDR3, as DNA: TGTGCCAGCAGCCTGCAGGACCTGGACGCTGAAGCTTTCTTT. It yields the protein CASSLQDLDAEAFF.